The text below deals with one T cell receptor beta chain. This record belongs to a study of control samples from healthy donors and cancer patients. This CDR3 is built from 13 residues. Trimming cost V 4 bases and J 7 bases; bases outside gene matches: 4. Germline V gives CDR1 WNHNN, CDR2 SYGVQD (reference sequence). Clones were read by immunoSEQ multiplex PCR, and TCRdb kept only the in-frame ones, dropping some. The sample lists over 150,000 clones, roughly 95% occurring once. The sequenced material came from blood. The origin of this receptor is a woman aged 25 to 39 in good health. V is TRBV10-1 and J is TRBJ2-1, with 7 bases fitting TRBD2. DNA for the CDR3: TGCGCCAGCAGTGGTGGGGGGGGAAATGAGCAGTTCTTC. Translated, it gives CASSGGGGNEQFF.